This T cell receptor (beta chain) came from a study of blood T cell repertoires in COVID-19. As for the study in general: Specimens from acute and convalescent COVID-19 originated in the United States, Italy and Spain. PBMCs, B-cell-depleted T cells, or T cells were the source of the cDNA or gDNA that made up the material.

Using immunoSEQ multiplex PCR, the repertoire was profiled, and TCRdb retains in-frame clones only, with some absent. The repertoire includes some 100,000 clones, approximately 92% of them detected once, and around 6% sits in the top ten. J gave up 5 bases and V 1 base, and 9 bases lay outside the gene matches. The germline V gene has CDR1 SGHTA and CDR2 FQGNSA. The CDR3 sequence is 19 residues long. Material: peripheral blood. The TCR was taken from a man in his 70s with acute or convalescent COVID-19. The chain employs TRBV7-2 and TRBJ2-3, with 16 bases identical to TRBD2. The DNA for the CDR3 is TGTGCCAGCAGCTTAGACCCGGGACTAGCGGGAGGGCCCAGAGATACGCAGTATTTT. This sequence encodes CASSLDPGLAGGPRDTQYF. Full variable domain (remainder filled in from reference TRBV7-2 and TRBJ2-3): GAGVSQSPSNKVTEKGKDVELRCDPISGHTALYWYRQSLGQGLEFLIYFQGNSAPDKSGLPSDRFSAERTGGSVSTLTIQRTQQEDSAVYLCASSLDPGLAGGPRDTQYFGPGTRLTVL.